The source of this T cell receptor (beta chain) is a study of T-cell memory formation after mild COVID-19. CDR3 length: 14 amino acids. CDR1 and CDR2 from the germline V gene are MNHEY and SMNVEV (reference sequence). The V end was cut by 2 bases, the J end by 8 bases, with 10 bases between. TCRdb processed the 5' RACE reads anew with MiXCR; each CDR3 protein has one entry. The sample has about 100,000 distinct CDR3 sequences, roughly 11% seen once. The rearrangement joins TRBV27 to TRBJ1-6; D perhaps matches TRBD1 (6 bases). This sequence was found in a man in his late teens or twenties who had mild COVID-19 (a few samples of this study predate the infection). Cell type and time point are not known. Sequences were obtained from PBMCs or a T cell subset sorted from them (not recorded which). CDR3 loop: CASSLGTRYSPLHF. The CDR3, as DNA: TGTGCCAGCAGTTTAGGGACAAGATATTCACCCCTCCACTTT.